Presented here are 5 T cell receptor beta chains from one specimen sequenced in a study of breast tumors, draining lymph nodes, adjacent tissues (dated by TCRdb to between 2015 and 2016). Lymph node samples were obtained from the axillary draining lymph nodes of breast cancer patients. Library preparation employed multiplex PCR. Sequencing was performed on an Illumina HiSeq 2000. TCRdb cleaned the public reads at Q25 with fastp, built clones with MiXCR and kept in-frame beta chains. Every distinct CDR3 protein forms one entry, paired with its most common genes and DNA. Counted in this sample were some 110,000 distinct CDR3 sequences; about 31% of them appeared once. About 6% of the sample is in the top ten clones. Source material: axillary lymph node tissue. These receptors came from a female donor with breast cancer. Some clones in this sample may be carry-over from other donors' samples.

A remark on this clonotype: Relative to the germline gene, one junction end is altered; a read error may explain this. Written as DNA, the CDR3 is TGTGCCATTAGTGATGTACTGGTTAGCGACACCATATATTTT. Residues: CAISDVLVSDTIYF. The chain links TRBV10-3 to TRBJ1-3; D is ambiguous. The CDR3 sequence is 14 residues long. CDR1 ENHRY and CDR2 SYGVKD come from the germline V gene.

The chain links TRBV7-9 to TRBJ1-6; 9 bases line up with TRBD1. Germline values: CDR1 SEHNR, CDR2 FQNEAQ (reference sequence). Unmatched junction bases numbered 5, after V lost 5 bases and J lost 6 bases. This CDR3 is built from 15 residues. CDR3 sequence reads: CASSQGTGINSPLHF. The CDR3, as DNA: TGTGCCAGCAGCCAAGGGACAGGGATTAATTCACCCCTCCACTTT.

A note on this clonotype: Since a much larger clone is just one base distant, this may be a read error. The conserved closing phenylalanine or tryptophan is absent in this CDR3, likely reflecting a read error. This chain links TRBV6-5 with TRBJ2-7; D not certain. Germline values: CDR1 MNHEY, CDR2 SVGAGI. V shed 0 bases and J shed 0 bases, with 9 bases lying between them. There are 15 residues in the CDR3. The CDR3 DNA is TGTGCCAGCAGTTACTCGAAAAAGGGCTCCTACGAGCAGTACCTC. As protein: CASSYSKKGSYEQYL.

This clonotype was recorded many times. In DNA, the CDR3 is TGCAGCGTTGAAGGGGGGGGCGGAGACTATGGCTACACCTTC. This sequence encodes CSVEGGGGDYGYTF. The rearrangement links TRBV29-1 to TRBJ1-2; possibly TRBD1 for D (6 bases). The CDR3 sequence is 14 residues long. The germline CDR1 and CDR2 sequences are SQVTM and ANQGSEA. V was shortened by 1 base and J by 3 bases, with 12 bases between the two germline ends.

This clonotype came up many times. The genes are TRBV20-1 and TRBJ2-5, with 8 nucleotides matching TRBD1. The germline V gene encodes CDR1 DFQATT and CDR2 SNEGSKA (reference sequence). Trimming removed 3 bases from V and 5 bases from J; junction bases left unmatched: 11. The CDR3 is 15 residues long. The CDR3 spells CSASATGGSRETQYF. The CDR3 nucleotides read TGCAGTGCTAGTGCCACAGGGGGTTCTCGGGAGACCCAGTACTTC.